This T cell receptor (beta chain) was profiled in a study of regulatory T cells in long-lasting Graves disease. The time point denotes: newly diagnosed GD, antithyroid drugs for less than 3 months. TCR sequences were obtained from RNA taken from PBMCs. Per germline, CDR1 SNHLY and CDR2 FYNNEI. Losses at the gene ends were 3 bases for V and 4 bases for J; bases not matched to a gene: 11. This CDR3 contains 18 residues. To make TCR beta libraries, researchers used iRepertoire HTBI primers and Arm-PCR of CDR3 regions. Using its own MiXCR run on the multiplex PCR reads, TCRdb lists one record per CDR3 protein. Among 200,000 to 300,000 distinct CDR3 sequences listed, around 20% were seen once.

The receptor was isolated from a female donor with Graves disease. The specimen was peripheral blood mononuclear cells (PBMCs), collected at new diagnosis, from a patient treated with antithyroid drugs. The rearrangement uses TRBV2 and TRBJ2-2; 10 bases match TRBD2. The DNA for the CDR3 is TGTGCCAGCAGTGACCCTAGCGGGGGACAGGCGGCCACCGGGGAGCTGTTTTTT. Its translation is CASSDPSGGQAATGELFF.